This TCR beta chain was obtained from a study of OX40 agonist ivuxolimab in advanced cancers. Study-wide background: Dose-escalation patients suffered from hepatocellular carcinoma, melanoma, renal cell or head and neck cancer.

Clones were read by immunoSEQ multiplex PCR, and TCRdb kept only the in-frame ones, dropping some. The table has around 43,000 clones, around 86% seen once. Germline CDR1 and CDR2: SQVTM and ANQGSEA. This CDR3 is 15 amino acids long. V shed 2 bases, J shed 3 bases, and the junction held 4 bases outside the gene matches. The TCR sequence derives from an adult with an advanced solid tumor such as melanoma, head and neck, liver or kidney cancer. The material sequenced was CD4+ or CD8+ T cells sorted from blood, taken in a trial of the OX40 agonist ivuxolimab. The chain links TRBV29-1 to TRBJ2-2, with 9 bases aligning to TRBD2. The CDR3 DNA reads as TGCAGCGTTGAAACCGGGACTAGCTACACCGGGGAGCTGTTTTTT. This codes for CSVETGTSYTGELFF.